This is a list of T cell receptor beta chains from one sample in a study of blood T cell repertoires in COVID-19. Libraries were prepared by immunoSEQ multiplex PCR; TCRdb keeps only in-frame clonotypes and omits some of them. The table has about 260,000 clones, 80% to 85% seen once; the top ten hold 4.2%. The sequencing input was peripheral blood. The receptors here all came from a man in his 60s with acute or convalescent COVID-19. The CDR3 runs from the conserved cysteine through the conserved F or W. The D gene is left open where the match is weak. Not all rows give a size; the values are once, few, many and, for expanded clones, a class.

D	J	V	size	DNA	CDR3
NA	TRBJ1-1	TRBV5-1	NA	TGCGCCAGCAGCTTGAGCCCAGGGGAAAGAGCTGAAGCTTTCTTT	CASSLSPGERAEAFF
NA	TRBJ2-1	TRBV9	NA	TGTGCCAGCAGCGTACGGGACATAGATGAGCAGTTCTTC	CASSVRDIDEQFF
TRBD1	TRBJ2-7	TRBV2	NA	TGTGCCAGCAAGGAACAGGGGGTCTCCTACGAGCAGTACTTC	CASKEQGVSYEQYF
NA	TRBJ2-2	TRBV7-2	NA	TGTGCCAGCAGCTCTACAGTAGGATACACCGGGGAGCTGTTTTTT	CASSSTVGYTGELFF
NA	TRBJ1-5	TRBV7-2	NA	TGTGCCAGCAGCTTAGTGGCCGGACAGCGCAATCAGCCCCAGCATTTT	CASSLVAGQRNQPQHF
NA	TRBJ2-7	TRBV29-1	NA	TGCAGCGTTGGTTTTTGGGCTAGCCGGAGCTCCGAGCAGTACTTC	CSVGFWASRSSEQYF
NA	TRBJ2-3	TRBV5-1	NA	TGCGCCAGCAGCTCACAGGCTCGATCTGTCACAGATACGCAGTATTTT	CASSSQARSVTDTQYF
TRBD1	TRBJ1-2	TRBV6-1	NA	TGTGCCAGCAGTGAAGGAGGACAGGGTGTGGGCTACACCTTC	CASSEGGQGVGYTF
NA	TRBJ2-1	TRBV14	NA	TGTGCCAGCAGCCAACAGATCGGGAACTACAATGAGCAGTTCTTC	CASSQQIGNYNEQFF
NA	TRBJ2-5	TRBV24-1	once	TGTGCCACCAGTGATTTGCTCCGGGAGACCCAGTACTTC	CATSDLLRETQYF
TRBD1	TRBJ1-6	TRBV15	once	TGTGCCACCAGCAGGGACAGGGGGCGGAATTCACCCCTCCACTTT	CATSRDRGRNSPLHF
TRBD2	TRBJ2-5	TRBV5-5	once	TGTGCCAGCAGCGCCCGCCCGAAAATAGCGGGGGCGAGGGAGACCCAGTACTTC	CASSARPKIAGARETQYF
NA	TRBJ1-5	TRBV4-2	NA	TGTGCCAGCAGCCAAGAGGTTATCGGGGGGGGCAATCAGCCCCAGCATTTT	CASSQEVIGGGNQPQHF
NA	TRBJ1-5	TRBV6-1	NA	TGTGCCAGCAGTGAACTAACAGAGTCTCAGCCCCAGCATTTT	CASSELTESQPQHF
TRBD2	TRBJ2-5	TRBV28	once	TGTGCCAGCAGCGGGACTAGCGGGAGAGGCGGAGAGACCCAGTACTTC	CASSGTSGRGGETQYF
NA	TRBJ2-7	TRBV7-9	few	TGTGCCAGCAGCTTGGTAGCCTACGAGCAGTACTTC	CASSLVAYEQYF
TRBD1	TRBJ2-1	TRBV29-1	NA	TGCAGCGCCTCCGGGACAGGTTACAATGAGCAGTTCTTC	CSASGTGYNEQFF
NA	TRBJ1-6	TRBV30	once	TGTGCCTGGAGTTGGACTCGGACAGCTAATTCACCCCTCCACTTT	CAWSWTRTANSPLHF
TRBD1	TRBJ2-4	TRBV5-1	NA	TGCGCCAGCAGCGCGGGGCCGGACAGGGCCGCCAAAAACATTCAGTACTTC	CASSAGPDRAAKNIQYF
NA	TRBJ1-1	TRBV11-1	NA	TGTGCCAGCAGCTTAGAGACGTCGGTTAGCGAAGCTTTCTTT	CASSLETSVSEAFF
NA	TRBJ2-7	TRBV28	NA	TGTGCCAGCCCTCCGGGCGGGACGACGGGGACCTACGAGCAGTACTTC	CASPPGGTTGTYEQYF
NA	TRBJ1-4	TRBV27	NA	TGTGCCAGCAGTTTACGACAGACAACTAATGAAAAACTGTTTTTT	CASSLRQTTNEKLFF
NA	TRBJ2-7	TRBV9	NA	TGTGCCAGCAGCGGGAACAGGGAAGAGCAGTACTTC	CASSGNREEQYF
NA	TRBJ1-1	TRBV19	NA	TGTGCCAGTAGTATCCTAGTGAACACTGAAGCTTTCTTT	CASSILVNTEAFF
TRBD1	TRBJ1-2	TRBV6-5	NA	TGTGCCAGCAGTTACACTCGGACAGGAAGAGTCTATGGCTACACCTTC	CASSYTRTGRVYGYTF
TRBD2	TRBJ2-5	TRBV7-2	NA	TGTGCCAGCAGCTCTACTAGCGACCAAGAGACCCAGTACTTC	CASSSTSDQETQYF
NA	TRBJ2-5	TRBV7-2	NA	TGTGCCAGCAGCTTATTTGGGAGAGAGACCCAGTACTTC	CASSLFGRETQYF
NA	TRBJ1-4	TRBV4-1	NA	TGCGCCAGCAGCCAAGATGGCCCCTTCCCTAATGAAAAACTGTTTTTT	CASSQDGPFPNEKLFF
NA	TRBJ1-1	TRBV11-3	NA	TGTGCCAGCAGCTTAGGAGGCGGATTGAACACTGAAGCTTTCTTT	CASSLGGGLNTEAFF
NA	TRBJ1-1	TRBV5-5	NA	TGTGCCAGCAGCTGGGCACAGGGCGAGGGGAACACTGAAGCTTTCTTT	CASSWAQGEGNTEAFF
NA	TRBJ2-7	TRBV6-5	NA	TGTGCCAGCAGTTTGCACGCAGGAGGAGACTACGAGCAGTACTTC	CASSLHAGGDYEQYF
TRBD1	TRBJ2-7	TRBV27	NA	TGTGCCAGCAGAACGACAGGGGCCTACGAGCAGTACTTC	CASRTTGAYEQYF
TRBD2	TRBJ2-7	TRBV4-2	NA	TGTGCCAGCAGCCAAGCGGGACTAGCGGGGGTGGCCTACGAGCAGTACTTC	CASSQAGLAGVAYEQYF
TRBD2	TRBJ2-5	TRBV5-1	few	TGCGCCAGCAGCCCGGCGATAGCGGGAGAAGAGACCCAGTACTTC	CASSPAIAGEETQYF
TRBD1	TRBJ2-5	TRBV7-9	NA	TGTGCCAGCAGCCCGAGGACAGGGGCTGGCGAGACCCAGTACTTC	CASSPRTGAGETQYF
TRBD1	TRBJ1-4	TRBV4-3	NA	TGCGCCAGCAGCCAAGATCGGGGGACAGCCAATGAAAAACTGTTTTTT	CASSQDRGTANEKLFF
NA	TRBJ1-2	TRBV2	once	TGTGCCAGCAGTGAATCGGCAGGGACTTATGGCTACACCTTC	CASSESAGTYGYTF
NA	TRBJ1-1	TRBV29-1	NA	TGCAGCGTTGTATCGCGAGAAGCTTTCTTT	CSVVSREAFF
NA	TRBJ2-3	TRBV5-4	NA	TGTGCCAGCAGCTCCCGGGGAGTCACAGATACGCAGTATTTT	CASSSRGVTDTQYF
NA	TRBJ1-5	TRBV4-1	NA	TGCGCCAGCAGCCCACGCTTGACAGGTAGGGGCAATCAGCCCCAGCATTTT	CASSPRLTGRGNQPQHF
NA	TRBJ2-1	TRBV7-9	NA	TGTGCCAGCACTCGAGCCCTCCCGAATGAGCAGTTCTTC	CASTRALPNEQFF
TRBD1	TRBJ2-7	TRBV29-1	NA	TGCAGCTTTCGACAGGGAGACTACGAGCAGTACTTC	CSFRQGDYEQYF